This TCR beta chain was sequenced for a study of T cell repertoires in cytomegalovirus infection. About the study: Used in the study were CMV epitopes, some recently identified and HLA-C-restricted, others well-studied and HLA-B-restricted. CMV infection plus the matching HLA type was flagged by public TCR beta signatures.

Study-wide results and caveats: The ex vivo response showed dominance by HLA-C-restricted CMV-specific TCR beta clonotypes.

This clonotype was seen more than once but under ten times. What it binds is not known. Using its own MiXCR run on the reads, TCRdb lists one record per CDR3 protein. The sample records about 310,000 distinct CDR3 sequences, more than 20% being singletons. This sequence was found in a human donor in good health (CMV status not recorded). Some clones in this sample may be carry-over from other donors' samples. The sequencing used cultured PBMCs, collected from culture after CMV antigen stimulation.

CDR3 sequence (DNA): TGTGCCAGCAGTTTACTCCCCCGCGAGGTTGGTGAGCAGTTCTTC. Protein product: CASSLLPREVGEQFF. This chain joins TRBV12-3 or TRBV12-4 and TRBJ2-1; D is undetermined. The CDR3 loop spans 15 amino acids. Trimming took 2 bases from V and 9 from J, leaving 17 bases between them.